The 13 T cell receptor beta chains reported below all come from one sample, sequenced in a study of shared clonotypes between healthy human individuals. Here immunoSEQ multiplex PCR was the method, and the copy in TCRdb shows in-frame clones only, minus some. The sample includes roughly 1,500,000 clones, 97% to 99% of them seen just once. Sequenced material: naive CD4+ T cells sorted from blood. Subset specified: CD45RA+ positively selected. Every receptor here comes from a man aged 30-40 years in good health.

CDR3 nucleotide sequence: TGTGCCAGCAGTGAACGGGCAGGGACCTACGAGCAGTACTTC. This codes for CASSERAGTYEQYF. The chain combines TRBV2 with TRBJ2-7; the D gene is possibly TRBD1 (5 bases). The germline V gene encodes CDR1 SNHLY and CDR2 FYNNEI. The CDR3 runs to 14 residues. Trimming removed 2 bases at V and 2 bases at J, with 10 bases between.

The chain employs TRBV7-2 and TRBJ1-2; tentative D call: TRBD1 (5 bases). The CDR3 totals 18 residues. Germline CDR1 is SGHTA and CDR2 is FQGNSA. V was pared by 1 base and J by 3 bases, with 21 bases between. CDR3 in DNA: TGTGCCAGCAGCTTAGGGTCGGTTTTCTCCGGGGGACACTATGGCTACACCTTC. Amino acid sequence: CASSLGSVFSGGHYGYTF. The full variable domain, rest sourced from reference TRBV7-2 and TRBJ1-2, is GAGVSQSPSNKVTEKGKDVELRCDPISGHTALYWYRQSLGQGLEFLIYFQGNSAPDKSGLPSDRFSAERTGGSVSTLTIQRTQQEDSAVYLCASSLGSVFSGGHYGYTFGSGTRLTVV.

V usage is TRBV9 and J usage is TRBJ2-3; D is possibly TRBD2 (5 bases). Germline CDR1 SGDLS, CDR2 YYNGEE. Deletions cut 2 bases from V and 4 bases from J, with 11 bases between. There are 14 residues in the CDR3. The CDR3 sequence is CASSVTSGPDTQYF. In nucleotides, the CDR3 is TGTGCCAGCAGCGTCACGAGCGGTCCAGATACGCAGTATTTT.

The V and J genes are TRBV18 and TRBJ2-7; 7 bases align to TRBD1. The V and J ends lost 3 bases and 3 bases, in that order; junction bases with no gene match: 5. The CDR3 is made up of 14 amino acids. CDR1 KGHSH and CDR2 LQKENI come from the germline V gene. The CDR3 DNA reads as TGTGCCAGCTCACCTCGGGACAGCGGCTACGAGCAGTACTTC. Its translation: CASSPRDSGYEQYF.

The V and J genes are TRBV10-3 and TRBJ2-7; D is unclear. Germline V gives CDR1 ENHRY, CDR2 SYGVKD. The CDR3 runs 12 residues. V lost 1 base to trimming and J lost 6 bases, with 7 bases between them. CDR3 loop: CAISEYEREQYF. The CDR3 region has the DNA TGTGCCATCAGTGAGTATGAACGCGAGCAGTACTTC.

A note on this clone: The identical CDR3 is also encoded by other nucleotide sequences in the sample. This rearrangement joins TRBV7-8 to TRBJ2-7, with no clear D. V was trimmed by 2 bases and J by 3 bases, leaving 8 bases between them. The germline V gene encodes CDR1 SGHVS and CDR2 FQNEAQ. The CDR3 contains 13 residues. The CDR3 protein is CASSLRASYEQYF. CDR3 nucleotide sequence: TGTGCCAGCAGCTTAAGGGCCAGCTACGAGCAGTACTTC.

This clone was found once. The chain couples TRBV27 to TRBJ2-7, with 10 bases identical to TRBD1. Looked up from germline, CDR1 is MNHEY and CDR2 is SMNVEV (reference sequence). Trimming removed 3 bases from V and 3 bases from J; junction bases left unmatched: 14. The CDR3 is 18 amino acids. The CDR3 region has the DNA TGTGCCAGCAGTTTTGTCCCGGGACAGGGGACTGCCTACTACGAGCAGTACTTC. Its translation is CASSFVPGQGTAYYEQYF.

The V and J genes are TRBV5-1 and TRBJ2-7; TRBD2 matches 8 bases. CDR1 is SGHRS, CDR2 YFSETQ, per germline. The CDR3 extends over 13 amino acids. J gave up 5 bases and V 4 bases, and 5 bases lay outside the gene matches. CDR3 nucleotide sequence: TGCGCCAGCAGCGAAGGACTAGCTCACGAGCAGTACTTC. Its protein is CASSEGLAHEQYF.

This chain links TRBV9 with TRBJ1-3; 7 positions agree with TRBD1. The CDR3 runs to 16 residues. Germline values: CDR1 SGDLS, CDR2 YYNGEE. J was trimmed by 4 bases and V by 0 bases; bases with no gene match: 7. CDR3 sequence (DNA): TGTGCCAGCAGCGTAGTGGGAGGGGGCGCGGGAAACACCATATATTTT. Protein product: CASSVVGGGAGNTIYF.

Only one count was recorded for this clone. At the DNA level, this CDR3 is encoded by other sequences in the same sample as well. This chain connects TRBV9 to TRBJ2-1; no firm D call. CDR1 is SGDLS and CDR2 is YYNGEE in the germline V gene. V lost 0 bases, J lost 0 bases, and 4 bases lay in between. CDR3 size: 14 residues. CDR3 in DNA: TGTGCCAGCAGCGTAGCGGGCTCCTACAATGAGCAGTTCTTC. Amino acid sequence: CASSVAGSYNEQFF.

This rearrangement joins TRBV6-1 to TRBJ1-1; TRBD1 agrees at 8 bases. Trimming took 6 bases from V and 3 from J; bases not matched to a gene: 3. Germline V gene lookup returns CDR1 MNHNS and CDR2 SASEGT. The CDR3 is 13 residues long. CDR3 in DNA: TGTGCCAGCAGCGCGACAGGGGACACTGAAGCTTTCTTT. It codes for CASSATGDTEAFF.

The rearrangement links TRBV28 to TRBJ2-7; 9 bases fit TRBD2. CDR1 MDHEN and CDR2 SYDVKM come from the germline V gene. The V segment lost 3 bases and the J segment 3 bases; nucleotides outside the gene matches: 6. The CDR3 extends over 15 amino acids. This chain's CDR3 is CASSFGGLADYEQYF. The CDR3 nucleotides read TGTGCCAGCAGTTTTGGGGGACTAGCAGACTACGAGCAGTACTTC.

This chain uses TRBV5-4 with TRBJ1-2; a weak D match, TRBD1 (5 bases). Germline CDR1 is SGHNT and CDR2 is YYREEE (reference sequence). CDR3 length equals 13 residues. V dropped 1 base and J dropped 4 bases, with 8 bases sitting between them. As DNA, the CDR3 is TGTGCCAGCAGCTTGTCAGGGAGCTATGGCTACACCTTC. Translating it yields CASSLSGSYGYTF.